This TCR beta chain was sequenced for a study of OX40 agonist ivuxolimab in advanced cancers. General study results and limits: Clonal expansion among partial responders at 0.1-3.0 mg/kg ranked near the lowest. At 0.1 to 3.0 mg/kg, CD4+ and CD8+ blood T cells expanded clonally by week 6.

Remarks on this clone: The antigen remains undetermined.

This CDR3 has 15 amino acids. The ends were cut back, 5 bases at V and 0 bases at J, with 14 bases in the middle. Germline CDR1 reads SGHVS; CDR2 reads FNYEAQ. TCRdb's copy holds only in-frame clones and misses some; the assay was immunoSEQ multiplex PCR. The sample consists of approximately 64,000 clones, around four fifths of them appearing once. The chain links TRBV7-6 to TRBJ2-7; TRBD1 might be the D (6 bases). The input for sequencing was CD4+ or CD8+ T cells sorted from blood, taken in a trial of the OX40 agonist ivuxolimab. This receptor was obtained from an adult with an advanced solid tumor such as melanoma, head and neck, liver or kidney cancer. The CDR3 nucleotides read TGTGCCAGCAGCCCCTTAACAGGGAGCTCCTACGAGCAGTACTTC. This gives the protein CASSPLTGSSYEQYF.